The 13 T cell receptor beta chains reported below all come from one sample, sequenced in a study of monozygotic twins with inflammatory bowel disease (dated by TCRdb to between 2018 and 2020). Library preparation employed 5' RACE. The run used an Illumina HiSeq 2500. TCRdb reprocessed the reads, so every CDR3 protein sequence counts as one entry and DNA is not shown. This specimen's table enumerates some 200,000 distinct CDR3 sequences. The ten top clones hold roughly 1.5% of the sample. The sample consisted of blood. The receptors come from a human donor with ulcerative colitis or Crohn's disease, or a healthy co-twin of an affected twin (not recorded which).

V is TRBV5-1 and J is TRBJ1-5; TCRdb proposes TRBD1, but this gene call is untestable without DNA. CDR1 SGHRS and CDR2 YFSETQ come from the germline V gene. This CDR3 region has 15 residues. The CDR3 spells CASSSDPGQQKPQHF.

The chain recombines TRBV6-6 with TRBJ1-1; TCRdb calls TRBD1, which cannot be checked without DNA. Germline assignment: CDR1 MNHNY and CDR2 SVGAGI (reference sequence). CDR3 length: 14 amino acids. The CDR3 protein is CASNIQDRLWAAFF.

V and J are TRBV11-2 and TRBJ2-5; checking the TCRdb D call of TRBD1 is not possible without DNA. Germline V CDR1 and CDR2: SGHAT, FQNNGV. CDR3 length: 15 residues. This CDR3 reads CASSLPSGTGETQYF. Complete variable domain (other parts from reference TRBV11-2 and TRBJ2-5): EAGVAQSPRYKIIEKRQSVAFWCNPISGHATLYWYQQILGQGPKLLIQFQNNGVVDDSQLPKDRFSAERLKGVDSTLKIQPAKLEDSAVYLCASSLPSGTGETQYFGPGTRLLVL.

The rearrangement uses TRBV19 and TRBJ2-4; the TCRdb D gene call, TRBD1, has no DNA to confirm it. The V gene's germline CDR1 is LNHDA and CDR2 SQIVND (reference sequence). CDR3 length: 12 amino acids. CDR3 residues: CASSIGINIQYF.

V and J are TRBV5-1 and TRBJ1-1. This CDR3 is 14 amino acids long. From germline, CDR1 is SGHRS and CDR2 YFSETQ. The CDR3 spells CASSLGGVNTEAFF.

The chain has TRBV5-1 and TRBJ2-3; TCRdb designates TRBD1, a call that cannot be tested without DNA. This CDR3 comprises 16 residues. The germline V gene encodes CDR1 SGHRS and CDR2 YFSETQ. The CDR3 loop reads CASSLVTGGFTDTQYF. The variable domain in full, with the rest retrieved from reference TRBV5-1 and TRBJ2-3, is KAGVTQTPRYLIKTRGQQVTLSCSPISGHRSVSWYQQTPGQGLQFLFEYFSETQRNKGNFPGRFSGRQFSNSRSEMNVSTLELGDSALYLCASSLVTGGFTDTQYFGPGTRLTVL.

The J gene is TRBJ2-7, the V gene TRBV14; TCRdb's assignment of TRBD2 cannot be checked, as there is no DNA. CDR1 SGHDN and CDR2 FVKESK come from the germline V gene. The CDR3 has 13 amino acids. CDR3 region: CASSQRLEGEQYF.

The V gene is TRBV19, the J gene TRBJ1-6; TCRdb's D call, TRBD1, is unchecked because there is no DNA. This CDR3 region has 13 residues. Germline CDR1 is LNHDA and CDR2 is SQIVND (reference sequence). The CDR3 reads CASDTGVNSPLHF. The whole variable domain, filled in from reference TRBV19 and TRBJ1-6, reads DGGITQSPKYLFRKEGQNVTLSCEQNLNHDAMYWYRQDPGQGLRLIYYSQIVNDFQKGDIAEGYSVSREKKESFPLTVTSAQKNPTAFYLCASDTGVNSPLHFGNGTRLTVT.

J is TRBJ1-6 and V is TRBV7-2; TCRdb picks TRBD1, but there is no DNA to check that call. Germline values: CDR1 SGHTA, CDR2 FQGNSA. CDR3 length equals 16 residues. CDR3 region: CASSLNTGGEESPLHF.

The chain combines TRBV6-6 with TRBJ1-1; TCRdb selects TRBD1, and the lack of DNA leaves this call unchecked. CDR3 length: 14 amino acids. CDR1 is MNHNY and CDR2 is SVGAGI in the germline V gene (reference sequence). The chain's CDR3 is CASGVGGQNTEAFF.

The gene calls are TRBV12-3 or TRBV12-4 and TRBJ2-7. The CDR3 loop spans 14 amino acids. CDR3 loop: CASSFRQGPYEQYF.

This sequence joins TRBV3-1 and TRBJ1-2; TCRdb reports TRBD1, a call that lacks DNA to check it against. Germline CDR1 reads LGHDT; CDR2 reads YNNKEL (reference sequence). This CDR3 is built from 14 residues. CDR3: CASTYRGLASGYTF. Variable domain in full (rest from reference TRBV3-1 and TRBJ1-2): DTAVSQTPKYLVTQMGNDKSIKCEQNLGHDTMYWYKQDSKKFLKIMFSYNNKELIINETVPNRFSPKSPDKAHLNLHINSLELGDSAVYFCASTYRGLASGYTFGSGTRLTVV.

The rearrangement links TRBV16 to TRBJ1-1; TCRdb's D call of TRBD1 is untestable without DNA. The germline V gene encodes CDR1 KGHSY and CDR2 FQNENV. The CDR3 loop spans 16 amino acids. This CDR3 is CASSQSRTGIATEAFF.